The 18 T cell receptor beta chains in this list originate from one sample, sequenced in a study of T cell responses to AZD1222 COVID-19 vaccine. Sequenced by immunoSEQ multiplex PCR; TCRdb stores in-frame clones only, minus some. The sample records about 140,000 clones, roughly 91% being singletons. Sequences were derived from peripheral blood, sampled on day 0 of AZD1222 vaccination. The receptors stem from an adult in good health.

J is TRBJ2-2 and V is TRBV29-1; D is ambiguous. CDR1 is SQVTM, CDR2 ANQGSEA, per germline. The CDR3 totals 13 residues. V was pared by 7 bases and J by 3 bases, with 12 bases between. The DNA for the CDR3 is TGCAGCGCCTCCTATTCGGACACCGGGGAGCTGTTTTTT. This gives the protein CSASYSDTGELFF.

V is TRBV3-1 (or the pseudogene TRBV3-2) and J is TRBJ2-1; the D gene is possibly TRBD1 (5 bases). The CDR3 consists of 14 residues. Trimming removed 2 bases from V and 12 bases from J, with 17 bases in between. Germline lookup yields CDR1 LGHDT and CDR2 YNNKEL (reference sequence). Written as DNA, the CDR3 is TGTGCCAGCAGCCAAAAGGCGGCAGGGCATGGGCAGTTCTTC. This gives the protein CASSQKAAGHGQFF.

V is TRBV24-1 and J is TRBJ2-2; 7 bases align to TRBD1. V lost 5 bases to trimming and J lost 3 bases; unmatched junction nucleotides: 5. From germline, CDR1 is KGHDR and CDR2 SFDVKD. The CDR3 extends over 15 amino acids. CDR3 bases: TGTGCCACCAGTGGAGGGGGCGATTACACCGGGGAGCTGTTTTTT. The encoded protein is CATSGGGDYTGELFF.

V is TRBV28 and J is TRBJ1-4; TRBD1 is a possible D gene (6 bases). V lost 6 bases to trimming and J lost 3 bases, with 20 bases between them. This CDR3 has 17 residues. Germline V gene data show CDR1 as MDHEN and CDR2 as SYDVKM. CDR3 in DNA: TGTGCCAGCAGCTCTCCGACTCTGAGGGGGGCTAATGAAAAACTGTTTTTT. Translation: CASSSPTLRGANEKLFF. Full variable domain (remainder filled in from reference TRBV28 and TRBJ1-4): DVKVTQSSRYLVKRTGEKVFLECVQDMDHENMFWYRQDPGLGLRLIYFSYDVKMKEKGDIPEGYSVSREKKERFSLILESASTNQTSMYLCASSSPTLRGANEKLFFGSGTQLSVL.

The DNA for the CDR3 is TGTGCCAGCTCCCCCGACTCACAGCGTGGCTACACCTTC. Translating it yields CASSPDSQRGYTF. The V gene is TRBV18, the J gene TRBJ1-2; D gene unclear. Trimming stripped 6 bases from V and 7 bases from J, with 15 bases between. Germline CDR1 reads KGHSH; CDR2 reads LQKENI. CDR3 length: 13 amino acids.

The chain uses TRBV6-2 or TRBV6-3 and TRBJ1-5; D unresolved. From germline, CDR1 is MNHEY and CDR2 SVGEGT. With 6 bases removed from V and 5 bases from J, the gap between germline ends came to 8 bases. This CDR3 has 12 residues. The CDR3 sequence is CASSPSYQPQHF. The CDR3 DNA reads as TGTGCCAGCAGCCCCTCGTATCAGCCCCAGCATTTT.

This chain uses TRBV27 with TRBJ1-5, with 12 bases matching TRBD1. V lost 5 bases to trimming and J lost 6 bases; unmatched junction nucleotides: 5. This CDR3 has 15 residues. Germline CDR1 is MNHEY and CDR2 is SMNVEV (reference sequence). CDR3 amino acids: CASSRGDRGLQPQHF. CDR3 in DNA: TGTGCCAGCAGTCGGGGGGACAGGGGGCTTCAGCCCCAGCATTTT.

J is TRBJ2-7 and V is TRBV5-1; D might be TRBD2 (5 bases). The CDR3 totals 15 residues. The germline V and J ends were trimmed by 0 bases and 0 bases, with 10 bases remaining between them. Germline assignment: CDR1 SGHRS and CDR2 YFSETQ. The CDR3 protein is CASSLASLTSYEQYF. Written as DNA, the CDR3 is TGCGCCAGCAGCTTGGCTAGCCTTACCTCCTACGAGCAGTACTTC.

Written as DNA, the CDR3 is TGTGCCAGCAGCTTAGCGCCAGGGGCACAAGGAAACACCATATATTTT. This sequence encodes CASSLAPGAQGNTIYF. The chain combines TRBV7-2 with TRBJ1-3, with D tentatively TRBD1 (6 bases). This CDR3 region has 16 residues. Germline CDR1 and CDR2: SGHTA and FQGNSA. Trimming left V 0 bases short and J 4 bases short, with 13 bases between. The full variable domain, rest sourced from reference TRBV7-2 and TRBJ1-3, is GAGVSQSPSNKVTEKGKDVELRCDPISGHTALYWYRQSLGQGLEFLIYFQGNSAPDKSGLPSDRFSAERTGGSVSTLTIQRTQQEDSAVYLCASSLAPGAQGNTIYFGEGSWLTVV.

The V and J genes are TRBV12-3 or TRBV12-4 and TRBJ2-7; perhaps D is TRBD1 or TRBD2 (6 bases each). The CDR3 is made up of 13 amino acids. V lost 5 bases and J 6 bases, leaving 14 bases between the germline ends. The DNA for the CDR3 is TGTGCCAGCAGTAGCTGGGGGGCAGGCGAGCAGTACTTC. Translated, it gives CASSSWGAGEQYF.

The chain is built from TRBV4-1 and TRBJ1-1; TRBD1 matches at 7 bases. V shed 1 base and J 7 bases; nucleotides not matched to a gene: 9. The CDR3 totals 15 residues. From germline, CDR1 is MGHRA and CDR2 YSYEKL. DNA for the CDR3: TGCGCCAGCAGCCAAGCCCCGACAGGGAATAGTGAAGCTTTCTTT. It encodes CASSQAPTGNSEAFF.

The CDR3 region is CASSDVGNTEAFF. DNA of the CDR3: TGTGCCAGCAGTGACGTAGGAAACACTGAAGCTTTCTTT. V and J are TRBV3-1 (or the pseudogene TRBV3-2) and TRBJ1-1; D call uncertain. The germline CDR1 and CDR2 sequences are LGHDT and YNNKEL (reference sequence). This CDR3 is 13 amino acids long. The V gene lost 6 bases and the J gene lost 2 bases, with 10 bases spanning the gap.

About this clone: The same CDR3 is also encoded by other DNA sequences in this sample. V is TRBV4-3 and J is TRBJ2-3; no clear D. The CDR3 has 13 residues. The V gene lost 0 bases and the J gene lost 3 bases, with 4 bases spanning the gap. Germline CDR1 LGHNA, CDR2 YSLEER. The chain's CDR3 is CASSQDGTDTQYF. The CDR3 coding sequence is TGCGCCAGCAGCCAAGATGGAACAGATACGCAGTATTTT.

The CDR3 DNA reads TGCAGTGCTAGTGGGGGCATCTATGGCTACACCTTC. Translation: CSASGGIYGYTF. The V call is TRBV20-1, the J call TRBJ1-2; tentatively, D is TRBD1 (6 bases). The germline V gene has CDR1 DFQATT and CDR2 SNEGSKA (reference sequence). This CDR3 is built from 12 residues. The V end lost 3 bases, the J end lost 4 bases, and 9 bases lay between the germline ends.

V usage is TRBV5-1 and J usage is TRBJ1-2, with 10 bases fitting TRBD1. The CDR3 is 15 residues long. CDR1 and CDR2 (germline): SGHRS, YFSETQ. V shed 4 bases and J 8 bases; nucleotides not matched to a gene: 11. CDR3 DNA sequence: TGCGCCAGCAGCAGGGACAGGGGAGGACTTGACGGCTACACCTTC. Its protein product is CASSRDRGGLDGYTF.

This chain uses TRBV6-5 with TRBJ2-5, with D hard to call. The CDR3 sequence is 15 residues long. Per germline, CDR1 MNHEY and CDR2 SVGAGI. V lost 0 bases to trimming and J lost 0 bases, with 8 bases between them. The DNA for the CDR3 is TGTGCCAGCAGTTACTCTAGAGCTAACCAAGAGACCCAGTACTTC. Its protein product is CASSYSRANQETQYF.

This clone was seen only once. J is TRBJ1-1 and V is TRBV7-2; no reliable D call. V lost 7 bases and J 1 base, leaving 13 bases between the germline ends. Germline V CDR1 and CDR2: SGHTA, FQGNSA. This CDR3 has 14 amino acids. CDR3 nucleotides: TGTGCCAGCACCTTCATCGGGGAGAACACTGAAGCTTTCTTT. Translation: CASTFIGENTEAFF.

V usage is TRBV24-1 and J usage is TRBJ2-3; D remains unclear. The CDR3 spans 15 residues. The V end was cut by 5 bases, the J end by 4 bases, with 15 bases between. Germline assignment: CDR1 KGHDR and CDR2 SFDVKD. The CDR3 nucleotides are TGTGCCACCAGTGGTCGTTATGGGGTCTCAGATACGCAGTATTTT. As protein: CATSGRYGVSDTQYF.